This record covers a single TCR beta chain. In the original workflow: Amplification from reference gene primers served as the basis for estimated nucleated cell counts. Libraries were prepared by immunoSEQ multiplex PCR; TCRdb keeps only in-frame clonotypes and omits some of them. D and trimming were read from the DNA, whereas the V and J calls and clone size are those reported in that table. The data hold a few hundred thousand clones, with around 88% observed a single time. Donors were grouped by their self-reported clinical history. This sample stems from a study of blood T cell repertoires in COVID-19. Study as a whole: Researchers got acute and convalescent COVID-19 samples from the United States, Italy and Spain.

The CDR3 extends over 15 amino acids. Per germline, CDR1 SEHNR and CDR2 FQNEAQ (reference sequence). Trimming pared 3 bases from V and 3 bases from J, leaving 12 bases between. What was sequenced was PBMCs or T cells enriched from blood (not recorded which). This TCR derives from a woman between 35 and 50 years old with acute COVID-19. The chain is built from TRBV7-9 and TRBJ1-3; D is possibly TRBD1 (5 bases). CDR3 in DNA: TGTGCCAGCAGCTTGAGCGGGACCGATGGAAACACCATATATTTT. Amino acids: CASSLSGTDGNTIYF.